This TCR beta chain was profiled in a study of T cell responses to AZD1222 COVID-19 vaccine. Study-level points and caveats: Spike as a whole was targeted by vaccine-associated CD4 TCRs, dominant at 160-218 and 743-854. Unmutated variant regions are reportedly the target of nearly half of TCRs that are spike-specific.

As regards this clone: Its specificity is unknown.

With V trimmed by 3 bases and J by 1 base, 0 bases remained unmatched. Per the germline V gene, CDR1 is SGDLS and CDR2 is YYNGEE. The CDR3 spans 16 residues. Sequencing used immunoSEQ multiplex PCR; TCRdb keeps in-frame clones, though not all of them. The sample has around 110,000 clones, almost 95% seen once; the top ten hold around 1.4%. The genes are TRBV9 and TRBJ2-6; 11 bases align to TRBD2. This specimen consisted of peripheral blood, obtained 28 days after the second AZD1222 dose. The clonotype was recovered from an adult who received the AZD1222 COVID-19 vaccine. CDR3 in amino acids: CASSASGGSGANVLTF. In DNA form, the CDR3 reads TGTGCCAGCAGCGCTAGCGGGGGGTCTGGGGCCAACGTCCTGACTTTC.